The 2 T cell receptor beta chains below come from one sample, sequenced in a study of shared clonotypes between healthy human individuals (dated by TCRdb to 2020 to 2022). Preparation of the library involved the immunoSEQ multiplex PCR assay. Not all clones reach the TCRdb copy of this immuneACCESS table, which keeps in-frame sequences only. Checked studies attribute under half of the gap to unresolved V genes and leave the rest unexplained. The sample table shows 450,000 or so clones, and around 77% are seen once. Approximately 12% of the sample is held by the ten biggest clonotypes. The sequenced material came from PBMCs. The receptors were gathered from a middle-aged woman in good health. Some clones in this sample may be carry-over from other donors' samples.

The chain combines TRBV6-1 with TRBJ1-1; 8 nucleotides match TRBD1. After removal of 4 bases from V and 4 bases from J, the junction contained 11 bases not matched to a gene. From germline, CDR1 is MNHNS and CDR2 SASEGT. The CDR3 has 16 amino acids. CDR3 amino acids: CASSVGPTGESTEAFF. The CDR3 coding sequence is TGTGCCAGCAGTGTCGGACCGACAGGGGAGTCCACTGAAGCTTTCTTT.

This chain connects TRBV11-2 to TRBJ2-1; D may be TRBD2 (6 bases). Germline loops: CDR1 SGHAT, CDR2 FQNNGV. Between the trimmed V and J ends, which lost 1 base and 4 bases, there was a span of 11 bases. This CDR3 spans 15 amino acids. CDR3 amino acids: CASSLGVAAYNEQFF. The CDR3 DNA is TGTGCCAGCAGCTTAGGGGTAGCGGCTTACAATGAGCAGTTCTTC.